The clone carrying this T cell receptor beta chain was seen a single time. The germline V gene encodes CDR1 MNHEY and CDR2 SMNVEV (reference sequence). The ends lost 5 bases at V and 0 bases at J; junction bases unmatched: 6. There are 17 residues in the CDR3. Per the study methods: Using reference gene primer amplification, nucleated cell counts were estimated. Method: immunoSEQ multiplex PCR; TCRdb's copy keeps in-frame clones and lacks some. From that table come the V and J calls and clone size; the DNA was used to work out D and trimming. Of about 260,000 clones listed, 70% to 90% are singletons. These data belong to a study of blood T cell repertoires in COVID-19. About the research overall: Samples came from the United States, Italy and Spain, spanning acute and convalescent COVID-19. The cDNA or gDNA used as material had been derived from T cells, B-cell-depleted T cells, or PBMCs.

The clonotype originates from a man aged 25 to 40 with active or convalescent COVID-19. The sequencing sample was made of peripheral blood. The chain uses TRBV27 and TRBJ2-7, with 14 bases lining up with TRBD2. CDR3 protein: CASSTGLAGENSYEQYF. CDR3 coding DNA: TGTGCCAGCAGTACGGGACTAGCGGGGGAAAACTCCTACGAGCAGTACTTC.